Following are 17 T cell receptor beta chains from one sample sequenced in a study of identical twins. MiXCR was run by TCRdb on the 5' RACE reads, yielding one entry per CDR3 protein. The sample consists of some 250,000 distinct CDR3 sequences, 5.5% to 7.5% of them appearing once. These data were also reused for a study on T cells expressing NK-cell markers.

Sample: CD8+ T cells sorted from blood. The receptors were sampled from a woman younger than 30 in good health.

This CDR3 is CASSLLRGPNEQFF. The CDR3 coding sequence is TGTGCCAGCAGCTTACTCAGGGGGCCCAATGAGCAGTTCTTC. This chain connects TRBV5-8 to TRBJ2-1, with 8 bases identical to TRBD1. CDR1 and CDR2 (germline): SGHTS, YDEGEE. CDR3 length equals 14 residues. With 2 bases clipped from V and 6 bases from J, the junction kept 4 bases outside the gene matches.

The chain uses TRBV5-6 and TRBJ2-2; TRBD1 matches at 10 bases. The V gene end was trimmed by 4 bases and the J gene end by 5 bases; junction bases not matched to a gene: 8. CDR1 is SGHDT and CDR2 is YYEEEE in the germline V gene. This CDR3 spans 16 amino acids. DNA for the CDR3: TGTGCCAGCAGCGGGGGACAGGGGCAGGAGACCGGGGAGCTGTTTTTT. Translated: CASSGGQGQETGELFF.

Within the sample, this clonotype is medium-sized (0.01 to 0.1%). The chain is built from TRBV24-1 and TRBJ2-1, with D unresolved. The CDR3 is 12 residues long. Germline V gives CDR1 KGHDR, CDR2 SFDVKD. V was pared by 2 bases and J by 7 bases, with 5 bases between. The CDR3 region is CATSDSANEQFF. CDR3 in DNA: TGTGCCACCAGTGATTCGGCGAATGAGCAGTTCTTC.

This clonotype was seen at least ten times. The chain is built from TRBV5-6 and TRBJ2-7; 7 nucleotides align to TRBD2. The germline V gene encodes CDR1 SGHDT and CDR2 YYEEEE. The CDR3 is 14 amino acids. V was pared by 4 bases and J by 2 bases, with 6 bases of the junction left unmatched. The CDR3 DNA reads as TGTGCCAGCAGCCGGGGGGACTCAACCTACGAGCAGTACTTC. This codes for CASSRGDSTYEQYF. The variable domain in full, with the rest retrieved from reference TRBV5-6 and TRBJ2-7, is DAGVTQSPTHLIKTRGQQVTLRCSPKSGHDTVSWYQQALGQGPQFIFQYYEEEERQRGNFPDRFSGHQFPNYSSELNVNALLLGDSALYLCASSRGDSTYEQYFGPGTRLTVT.

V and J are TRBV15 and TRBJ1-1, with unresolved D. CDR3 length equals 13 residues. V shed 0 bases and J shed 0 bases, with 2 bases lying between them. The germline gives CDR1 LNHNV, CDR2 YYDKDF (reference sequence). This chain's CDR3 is CATSRDMNTEAFF. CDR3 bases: TGTGCCACCAGCAGAGACATGAACACTGAAGCTTTCTTT.

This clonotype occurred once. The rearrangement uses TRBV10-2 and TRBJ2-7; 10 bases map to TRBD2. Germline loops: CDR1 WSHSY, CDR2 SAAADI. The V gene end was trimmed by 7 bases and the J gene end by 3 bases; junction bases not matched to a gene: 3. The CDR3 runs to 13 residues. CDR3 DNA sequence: TGCGCCAGCACCGGGACTAGCGTCTACGAGCAGTACTTC. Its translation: CASTGTSVYEQYF.

CDR3 nucleotide sequence: TGTGCCAGCAGCGAGTTCACAGATACGCAGTATTTT. It codes for CASSEFTDTQYF. The rearrangement links TRBV9 to TRBJ2-3; D is undetermined. Trimming removed 3 bases at V and 2 bases at J, with 4 bases between. This CDR3 comprises 12 residues. Germline V CDR1 and CDR2: SGDLS, YYNGEE. Filled out from reference TRBV9 and TRBJ2-3, the complete variable domain reads DSGVTQTPKHLITATGQRVTLRCSPRSGDLSVYWYQQSLDQGLQFLIQYYNGEERAKGNILERFSAQQFPDLHSELNLSSLELGDSALYFCASSEFTDTQYFGPGTRLTVL.

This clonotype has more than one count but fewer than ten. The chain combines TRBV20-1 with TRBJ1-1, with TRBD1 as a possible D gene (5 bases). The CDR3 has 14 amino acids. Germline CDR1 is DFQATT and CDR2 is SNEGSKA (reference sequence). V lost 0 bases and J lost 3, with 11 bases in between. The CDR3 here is CSARDRGWHTEAFF. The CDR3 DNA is TGCAGTGCTAGAGATCGGGGGTGGCACACTGAAGCTTTCTTT.

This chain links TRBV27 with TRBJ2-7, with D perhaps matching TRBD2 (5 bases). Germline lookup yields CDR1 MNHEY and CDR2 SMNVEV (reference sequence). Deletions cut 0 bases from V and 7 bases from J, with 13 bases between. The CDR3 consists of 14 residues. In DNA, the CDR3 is TGTGCCAGCAGTTTATCAGCGGCCAGTGTGGAGCAGTACTTC. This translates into CASSLSAASVEQYF.

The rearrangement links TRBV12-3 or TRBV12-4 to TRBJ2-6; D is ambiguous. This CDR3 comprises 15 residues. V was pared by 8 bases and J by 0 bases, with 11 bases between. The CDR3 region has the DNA TGTGCCAGCGGAAAAGATGACTCTGGGGCCAACGTCCTGACTTTC. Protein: CASGKDDSGANVLTF.

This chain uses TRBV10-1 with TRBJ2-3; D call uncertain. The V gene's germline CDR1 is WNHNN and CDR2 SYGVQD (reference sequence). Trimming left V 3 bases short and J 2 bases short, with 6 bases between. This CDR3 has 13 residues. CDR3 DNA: TGCGCCAGCAGTGACAACCCCACAGATACGCAGTATTTT. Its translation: CASSDNPTDTQYF.

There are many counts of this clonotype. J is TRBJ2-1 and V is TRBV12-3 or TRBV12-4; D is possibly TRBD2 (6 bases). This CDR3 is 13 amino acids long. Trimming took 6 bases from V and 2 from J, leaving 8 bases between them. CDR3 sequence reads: CASRGTAYNEQFF. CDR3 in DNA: TGTGCCAGCAGGGGGACTGCCTACAATGAGCAGTTCTTC.

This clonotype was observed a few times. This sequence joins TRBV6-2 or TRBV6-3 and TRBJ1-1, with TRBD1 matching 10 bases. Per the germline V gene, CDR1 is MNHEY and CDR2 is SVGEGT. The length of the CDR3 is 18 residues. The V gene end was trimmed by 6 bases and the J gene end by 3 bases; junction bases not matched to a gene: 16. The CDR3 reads CASSDPGQGRSMDTEAFF. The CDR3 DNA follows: TGTGCCAGCAGCGATCCGGGACAGGGGAGAAGTATGGACACTGAAGCTTTCTTT.

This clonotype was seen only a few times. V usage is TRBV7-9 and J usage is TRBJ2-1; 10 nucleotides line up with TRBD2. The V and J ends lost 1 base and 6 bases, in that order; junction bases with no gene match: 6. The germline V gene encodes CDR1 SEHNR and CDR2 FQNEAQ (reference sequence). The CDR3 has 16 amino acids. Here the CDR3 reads CASSLEVAGGPNEQFF. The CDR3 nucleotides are TGTGCCAGCAGCTTAGAGGTAGCGGGAGGTCCCAATGAGCAGTTCTTC.

CDR3 DNA: TGTGCCAGCAGTTTAGCACCCGGACAGGGGGCGTATCAGCCCCAGCATTTT. This translates into CASSLAPGQGAYQPQHF. The gene calls are TRBV12-3 or TRBV12-4 and TRBJ1-5, with TRBD1 matching over 11 bases. Trimming at V came to 0 bases and at J to 5 bases, leaving 6 bases not matched to a gene. CDR3 length equals 17 residues.

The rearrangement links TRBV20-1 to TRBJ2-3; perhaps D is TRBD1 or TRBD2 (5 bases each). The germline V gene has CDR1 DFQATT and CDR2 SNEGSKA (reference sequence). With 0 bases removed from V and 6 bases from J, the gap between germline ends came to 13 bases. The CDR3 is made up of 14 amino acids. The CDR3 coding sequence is TGCAGTGCTAGAGACGGGACGAAGGAGGATACGCAGTATTTT. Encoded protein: CSARDGTKEDTQYF.

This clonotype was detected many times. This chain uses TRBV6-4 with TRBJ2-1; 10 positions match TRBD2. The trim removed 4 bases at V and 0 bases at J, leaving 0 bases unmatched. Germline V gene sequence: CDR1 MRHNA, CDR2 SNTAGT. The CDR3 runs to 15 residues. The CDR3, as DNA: TGTGCCAGCAGTGCTAGCGGGGGCTCCTACAATGAGCAGTTCTTC. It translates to CASSASGGSYNEQFF.